This T cell receptor (delta chain) was retrieved from a study of γδ T cells in repeated Plasmodium falciparum infection. Study summary: Malian samples came from no-transmission periods or across acute febrile malaria episodes.

Study-wide findings and caveats: Over time and infection, Vgamma9/Vdelta2+ repertoires remained highly stable and polyclonal. One small rural Malian village, predominantly a single ethnic group, supplied the cohort.

Flow sorting of PBMC yielded separate Vgamma9/Vdelta2+ and Vdelta2-negative gammadelta T cell populations for bulk repertoire analysis. This clone was seen a few times. The antigen is undetermined. This DNA's translation differs at residue 12 from TCRdb's protein, which comes from a much larger clone; a read error is likely, and the protein shown is translated from the DNA. TCRdb reprocessed the multiplex PCR reads through CATT. Of roughly 93,000 delta-chain clones listed, approximately 0.96% are singletons. CDR1 is GEAIGNYY and CDR2 is EKD in the germline V gene. The CDR3 covers 15 residues. The sample taken for sequencing was gamma-delta T cells from blood. V is TRDV2 and J is TRDJ2; 7 nucleotides agree with TRDD3. TCRdb leaves out the J gene; it was filled in here by matching the DNA to germline. This TCR came from a pool of human donors (malaria-infected and uninfected, not separated). CDR3 sequence (DNA): TGTGCCTGTGACACCTGGGGGACTTTGACAGCAAAACTCTTCTTT. Translation: CACDTWGTLTAKLFF.